This T cell receptor beta chain was obtained from a study of patients and donors after allogeneic stem cell transplantation. In TCRdb, the RT-PCR reads were re-called with MiXCR into one record per CDR3 protein. The sample has about 160,000 distinct CDR3 sequences; roughly 35% are singletons. Per germline, CDR1 SGHTA and CDR2 FQGNSA. The CDR3 is 14 residues long. V gave up 4 bases and J gave up 5 bases; unmatched junction bases: 4. This receptor was obtained from a human donor who was either an allogeneic HSCT recipient or a stem cell or donor lymphocyte infusion donor (not recorded which). It is not recorded whose cells these are; they may come from a transplant donor. This chain uses TRBV7-2 with TRBJ2-3; 9 bases align to TRBD2. Input material: blood, either unsorted or a sorted T cell fraction (not recorded which). Here the CDR3 reads CASSSAGGQDTQYF. The DNA of the CDR3 is TGTGCCAGCAGCTCGGCGGGGGGGCAAGATACGCAGTATTTT.